The clone carrying this T cell receptor (beta chain) appeared once. Its antigen is undetermined. A second about 6 to 12 cycle PCR used barcoded and J-beta primers. TCRdb ran MiXCR on the 5' RACE reads and lists one entry per CDR3 protein. The sample shows roughly 1.6 million distinct CDR3 sequences, almost 35% of them seen only once. The data were taken from a study of blood T cells in healthy people across ages. Study results and caveats: Per-million-T-cell TCR beta diversity fell roughly linearly with age. As naive T cell percentage varied, TCR beta diversity correlated strongly with it.

The donors, all healthy, were Caucasians living in Russia, aged about 6 to 90. Researchers collected ten milliliters of peripheral blood from every single donor. V was trimmed by 6 bases and J by 1 base, leaving 12 bases between them. This CDR3 spans 14 amino acids. This clonotype was obtained from a woman in her 30s in good health. The specimen sequenced was blood. This sequence joins TRBV12-3 or TRBV12-4 and TRBJ1-2; a possible D gene is TRBD1 (5 bases). In DNA form, the CDR3 reads TGTGCCAGCAGGCAGGGATATATTAACTATGGCTACACCTTC. Its translation is CASRQGYINYGYTF.